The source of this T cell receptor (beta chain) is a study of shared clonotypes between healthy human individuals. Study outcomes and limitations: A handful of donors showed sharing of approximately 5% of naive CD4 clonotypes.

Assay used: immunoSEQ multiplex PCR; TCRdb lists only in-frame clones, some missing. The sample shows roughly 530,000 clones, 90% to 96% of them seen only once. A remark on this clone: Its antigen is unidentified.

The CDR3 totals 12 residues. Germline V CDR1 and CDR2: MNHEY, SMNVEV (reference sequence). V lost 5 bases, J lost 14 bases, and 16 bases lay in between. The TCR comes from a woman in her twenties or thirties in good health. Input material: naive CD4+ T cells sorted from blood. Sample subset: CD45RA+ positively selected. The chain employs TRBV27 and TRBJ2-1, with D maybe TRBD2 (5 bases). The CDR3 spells CASSTVPGWEFF. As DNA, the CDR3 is TGTGCCAGCAGTACCGTCCCGGGATGGGAGTTCTTC.